This T cell receptor beta chain was recorded in a study of vaccination and CD4 T cells after COVID-19 (dated by TCRdb to about 2022). As for the study more broadly: Convalescent patients had a positive SARS-CoV-2 result on nasal swab PCR, and of these patients, several had mild disease and one had severe disease. Each participant got two doses of either the Pfizer-BioNTech BNT162b2 vaccine (n=8) or the Moderna mRNA-1273 vaccine (n=2). In control cultures, a CEFX viral epitope pool was used as positive control, an HIV-1 Nef peptide pool was used as negative control, or no peptide was added. The spike-specific CD4+ TCR repertoire was compared before and after mRNA vaccination in nine to ten COVID-19 convalescent patients and 4 infection-naive healthy vaccine recipients. For stimulating the cultures, overlapping spike peptide pools were used, derived from SARS-CoV-2 as well as from the common cold coronaviruses HCoV-NL63, HCoV-OC43 and HCoV-229E. Post-vaccine blood samples were collected a median of around 2.5 months after the second vaccine dose, ranging from about 13 to 241 days. Post-COVID blood samples from convalescent patients were collected a median of roughly 100 days after diagnosis, with a range of roughly 35 to 170 days. In the convalescent cohort there were six males and four females, among whom were two Hispanic individuals, seven Caucasians, two Asians and one multiracial person. Results and caveats for the whole study, not just this receptor: Among the post-vaccine SARS-CoV-2-reactive clones in convalescent patients, a median roughly 85% showed up only after vaccination, which suggests vaccine-specific priming. Only a relatively small number of convalescent patients were included in the study, and early timepoints following natural infection were not analyzed. In convalescent patients, nearly all vaccine-specific clones (304 of 307) were found to be mono-reactive for SARS-CoV-2 spike rather than cross-reactive with common cold coronaviruses. The median number of SARS-CoV-2-reactive clonotypes rose from roughly 20 after infection to 38 after vaccination, but the change was not significant.

Explained via the paper, the treatment or condition label denotes: roughly 10-day PBMC culture with coronavirus spike peptide pools or control peptides (ViraFEST assay). The study used the ViraFEST assay, which expanded antigen-specific T cells with peptide pools and then identified expanded clonotypes by TCR sequencing. The positive SARS-CoV-2 PCR tests of the convalescent patients were dated from March to December 2020, before the Alpha, Beta and Delta variants emerged in the United States. PBMCs were cultured at around 2 million per well in IMDM supplemented with approximately 4.7% human AB serum and 8.5 to 10 IU/ml IL-2, with around 10 ug/ml peptide pools added. On days 3 and 7, half of the culture medium was replaced with fresh IL-2-containing medium. Once the cells had been in culture for about 10 days, the EasySep CD4+ T cell isolation kit was used to isolate CD4+ T cells by negative selection. Ficoll-Paque Plus gradient centrifugation was used to isolate PBMCs from whole blood, and the isolated PBMCs were then either used fresh or cryopreserved at -140C. In general, triplicate wells were set up for every culture condition.

As regards this clonotype: What this receptor recognizes is not known. The input lacks base qualities; no much larger clone sits a single base away.

Libraries were made using PCR. At the Johns Hopkins FTIC core, DNA from the cultured CD4+ T cells underwent TCR sequencing with the Oncomine TCR Beta short-read assay. Genomic DNA was extracted from the cultured CD4+ T cells with the QIAamp micro DNA kit. Oncomine TCR Beta libraries from cultured CD4+ T cells were pooled with unique dual indexes and sequenced on an Illumina iSeq 100. Per the original workflow: Non-productive sequences were filtered out, and CDR3s that did not start with C, did not end with F or W, or were shorter than 7 amino acids were discarded. Antigen-specific clonotypes were identified using the MANAFEST web application through comparison of peptide-stimulated wells with reference and other culture wells. Positive clones required FDR below 0.05, an odds ratio above 5, and productive frequency above 0.1% in at least two of three replicate wells. A clonotype counted as cross-reactive if it showed significant expansion both in the SARS-CoV-2 spike wells and in at least one common cold coronavirus spike condition. CDR3 homology was assessed with Levenshtein distances (stringdist) and unrooted phylogenetic trees (ape) in R version 3.6.1. In TCRdb, the public reads were trimmed at Q25 with fastp and aligned with MiXCR, with productive beta chains retained. One record per CDR3 amino acid sequence lists the most common genes and DNA. TCRdb's processing, not the authors', yielded these V and J calls. This sample gives tens of thousands of distinct CDR3 sequences in total; about 52% of them show up just once. Roughly 4.8% of the sample goes to the ten largest clones.

Taken from cysteine to phenylalanine, the CDR3 has 14 residues. The retained sequence is limited to the CDR3, 42 bases, with the frame set at the first base. CDR1 MDHEN and CDR2 SYDVKM were looked up in the germline V gene. V is reduced by 3 bases and J by 1 base, leaving a spacing of 9 bases between them. This receptor was taken from a human donor who had recovered from COVID-19. The specimen was CD4+ T cells from blood, cultured in vitro. The chain is encoded by TRBV28 joined to TRBJ1-2; TRBD1 might be the D gene, on 5 matching bases. This receptor has the CDR3 CASSLGGVNYGYTF. In nucleotides, the sequence is TGTGCCAGCAGTTTGGGGGGAGTTAACTATGGCTACACCTTC.